The 9 T cell receptor beta chains below were found in one sample sequenced in a study of cytomegalovirus exposure and HLA in healthy donors. PCR involved 60 Vbeta and 13 Jbeta primers. Profiled with immunoSEQ multiplex PCR; TCRdb holds only in-frame clones, not every one. The table records 150,000 to 200,000 clones, around three quarters of them present only once. Sequenced material: PBMCs. Receptor source: a woman aged 30 to 39 in good health and CMV-seronegative.

This clone turned up a few times. This chain links TRBV7-9 with TRBJ2-1, with 11 positions matching TRBD2. The germline gives CDR1 SEHNR, CDR2 FQNEAQ (reference sequence). The length of the CDR3 is 15 residues. V trimming: 1 base; J trimming: 8 bases; junction bases outside the gene matches: 4. CDR3 sequence: CASSLGLAGLDEQFF. The CDR3 coding sequence is TGTGCCAGCAGCTTAGGACTAGCGGGGCTGGATGAGCAGTTCTTC.

The chain employs TRBV7-2 and TRBJ2-7, with 11 nucleotides matching TRBD1. This CDR3 comprises 16 residues. J gave up 6 bases and V 1 base, and 8 bases lay outside the gene matches. Germline CDR1 is SGHTA and CDR2 is FQGNSA. This CDR3 reads CASSLGTGGAKIEQYF. The CDR3 DNA is TGTGCCAGCAGCTTAGGGACAGGGGGCGCAAAGATCGAGCAGTACTTC.

This rearrangement joins TRBV25-1 to TRBJ2-1; TRBD1 aligns across 7 bases. Germline-derived CDR1 and CDR2 are MGHDK and SYGVNS. The CDR3 runs to 17 residues. The V gene end was trimmed by 3 bases and the J gene end by 2 bases; junction bases not matched to a gene: 10. The CDR3 coding sequence is TGTGCCAGCAGTGATTTGATGACAGGGCTTCCCTACAATGAGCAGTTCTTC. Protein: CASSDLMTGLPYNEQFF.

This clone was seen more than once but under ten times. CDR3: CASSLRVSSGNTIYF. The DNA for the CDR3 is TGTGCCAGCAGTTTGAGGGTGAGCTCTGGAAACACCATATATTTT. V usage is TRBV6-5 and J usage is TRBJ1-3, with D hard to call. The V and J ends lost 4 bases and 0 bases respectively, with 10 bases between them. Germline V gene data show CDR1 as MNHEY and CDR2 as SVGAGI. The CDR3 covers 15 residues.

This chain links TRBV6-6 with TRBJ1-1; D unclear. CDR1 is MNHNY, CDR2 SVGAGI, per germline (reference sequence). Trimming cost V 5 bases and J 0 bases, with 13 bases left between them. The CDR3 runs to 15 residues. The CDR3, as DNA: TGTGCCAGCAGTGCACGTCAGGTCCTGAACACTGAAGCTTTCTTT. This gives the protein CASSARQVLNTEAFF.

The V gene is TRBV9, the J gene TRBJ2-5, with D tentatively TRBD1 (5 bases). CDR1 and CDR2 from the germline V gene are SGDLS and YYNGEE. Trimming left V 0 bases short and J 5 bases short, with 20 bases between. This CDR3 is 17 amino acids long. CDR3 in DNA: TGTGCCAGCAGCGTAGATAGGGGTCTTCGTTCAGTTGAGACCCAGTACTTC. Its protein product is CASSVDRGLRSVETQYF.

This clone occurred a few times. V is TRBV7-9 and J is TRBJ2-7, with D tentatively TRBD2 (6 bases). Germline values: CDR1 SEHNR, CDR2 FQNEAQ (reference sequence). This CDR3 region has 16 residues. The V end was cut by 6 bases, the J end by 0 bases, with 18 bases between. The CDR3 DNA reads TGTGCCAGCAGTCGACGGAGTGGACTATCCTCCTACGAGCAGTACTTC. As protein: CASSRRSGLSSYEQYF.

This chain uses TRBV19 with TRBJ1-1, with a tentative D call TRBD1 (5 bases). The length of the CDR3 is 15 residues. Germline V gene lookup returns CDR1 LNHDA and CDR2 SQIVND (reference sequence). Trimming removed 5 bases from V and 4 bases from J, with 17 bases in between. CDR3 bases: TGTGCCAGTAGTTGGGGACTGCCTGCAATCACTGAAGCTTTCTTT. This gives the protein CASSWGLPAITEAFF. Full variable domain (outside the CDR3, taken from reference TRBV19 and TRBJ1-1): DGGITQSPKYLFRKEGQNVTLSCEQNLNHDAMYWYRQDPGQGLRLIYYSQIVNDFQKGDIAEGYSVSREKKESFPLTVTSAQKNPTAFYLCASSWGLPAITEAFFGQGTRLTVV.

Written as DNA, the CDR3 is TGTGCCAGCAAGGAGGGGGCGATCAGCAATCAGCCCCAGCATTTT. Protein sequence: CASKEGAISNQPQHF. This sequence joins TRBV6-5 and TRBJ1-5; 7 bases line up with TRBD1. CDR1 and CDR2 (germline): MNHEY, SVGAGI. With V trimmed by 7 bases and J by 1 base, 7 bases remained unmatched. This CDR3 has 15 residues.